This T cell receptor beta chain was found in a study of cytomegalovirus exposure and HLA in healthy donors. Whole-study findings and limits: Clonal expansion, a later analysis showed, was greater in HLA-associated TCR beta chains than in equally common others. An apparent linkage of common viral pathogens to several of the most significant clusters emerged in a later analysis.

Note on this clone: Antigen unknown.

It was with 60 Vbeta and 13 Jbeta primers that the PCR ran. Here immunoSEQ multiplex PCR was the method, and the copy in TCRdb shows in-frame clones only, minus some. The sample has 90,000 to 100,000 clones, about 84% seen once. What was sequenced was PBMCs. The TCR was taken from a young man in good health and CMV-seronegative.

This CDR3 is CAWMDTPYGYTF. The CDR3 nucleotides are TGTGCCTGGATGGACACCCCCTATGGCTACACCTTC. The chain combines TRBV30 with TRBJ1-2; the D gene is possibly TRBD1 (5 bases). Trimming shortened V by 4 bases and J by 4 bases, and 10 bases separated the two germline ends. Germline lookup yields CDR1 GTSNPN and CDR2 SVGIG (reference sequence). The CDR3 consists of 12 residues.